This entry lists 6 T cell receptor beta chains sequenced from one sample in a study of regulatory T cells in long-lasting Graves disease. Time point noted: newly diagnosed GD, antithyroid drugs for less than 3 months. Isolated PBMC RNA provided the starting material for the TCR library. Construction of TCR beta libraries relied on iRepertoire HTBI primers and on Arm-PCR targeting CDR3 regions. TCRdb independently ran MiXCR on the multiplex PCR reads; one entry per CDR3 protein. The top ten clones hold just under 30% of a sample with 300,000 to 400,000 distinct CDR3 sequences, about a sixth of them seen once. This sample also belongs to another study, concerning T cells in Graves' hyperthyroidism and ophthalmopathy.

Sample: peripheral blood mononuclear cells (PBMCs), taken at new diagnosis, from a patient treated with antithyroid drugs. These receptor sequences come from a man aged 40-50 years with Graves disease.

This clonotype came up many times. The chain is built from TRBV30 and TRBJ2-2; possible D gene TRBD2, 5 bases. CDR3 length: 14 amino acids. The germline V gene encodes CDR1 GTSNPN and CDR2 SVGIG (reference sequence). Trimming took 8 bases from V and 7 from J, leaving 20 bases between them. The CDR3 is CAGAVLASGGELFF. In nucleotides, the CDR3 is TGTGCCGGTGCGGTCCTAGCCTCTGGCGGGGAGCTGTTTTTT.

This clonotype was counted once. V usage is TRBV28 and J usage is TRBJ1-1; 9 bases are shared with TRBD1. CDR3 length equals 16 residues. Germline CDR1 reads MDHEN; CDR2 reads SYDVKM. V dropped 2 bases and J dropped 6; count of bases not matched to a gene: 10. The CDR3 nucleotides are TGTGCCAGCAGTTTAGGGGGACAGGGTAACGTGGCTGAAGCTTTCTTT. It is translated as CASSLGGQGNVAEAFF. Combining the CDR3 with reference TRBV28 and TRBJ1-1 gives the whole variable domain DVKVTQSSRYLVKRTGEKVFLECVQDMDHENMFWYRQDPGLGLRLIYFSYDVKMKEKGDIPEGYSVSREKKERFSLILESASTNQTSMYLCASSLGGQGNVAEAFFGQGTRLTVV.

This clonotype was picked up many times. The chain links TRBV2 to TRBJ1-5; the D gene is possibly TRBD1 (5 bases). Germline V gives CDR1 SNHLY, CDR2 FYNNEI. V shed 3 bases and J shed 6 bases, with 15 bases lying between them. The CDR3 covers 15 residues. The CDR3 DNA reads TGTGCCAGCAGTGAGAAGTTGGGGGGTAGTCAGCCCCAGCATTTT. Translation: CASSEKLGGSQPQHF.

This clonotype showed up just a few times. This rearrangement joins TRBV11-2 to TRBJ1-4, with no clear D. The CDR3 spans 16 residues. Germline V gene data show CDR1 as SGHAT and CDR2 as FQNNGV. Trimming stripped 1 base from V and 0 bases from J, with 9 bases between. CDR3 bases: TGTGCCAGCAGCTTAGGAGGGCCTGCAACTAATGAAAAACTGTTTTTT. This gives the protein CASSLGGPATNEKLFF. Variable domain in full (rest from reference TRBV11-2 and TRBJ1-4): EAGVAQSPRYKIIEKRQSVAFWCNPISGHATLYWYQQILGQGPKLLIQFQNNGVVDDSQLPKDRFSAERLKGVDSTLKIQPAKLEDSAVYLCASSLGGPATNEKLFFGSGTQLSVL.

Ten or more counts support this clonotype. V is TRBV27 and J is TRBJ1-4, with D possibly TRBD1 on 6 matching bases. Germline CDR1 MNHEY, CDR2 SMNVEV (reference sequence). V was shortened by 8 bases and J by 7 bases, with 20 bases between the two germline ends. The CDR3 runs to 15 residues. CDR3 residues: CASCTYGGGAEKLFF. CDR3 coding DNA: TGTGCCAGCTGCACGTACGGAGGGGGAGCTGAAAAACTGTTTTTT.

In its sample, this clonotype was seen many times. The chain combines TRBV15 with TRBJ1-5; D remains ambiguous. CDR3 length: 13 residues. V gave up 6 bases and J gave up 9 bases, with 15 bases separating them. Germline V gene sequence: CDR1 LNHNV, CDR2 YYDKDF (reference sequence). CDR3 sequence: CATRTNSGGPQHF. Written as DNA, the CDR3 is TGTGCCACCAGGACCAATTCAGGAGGGCCCCAGCATTTT.